The 17 T cell receptor beta chains reported below all come from one sample, sequenced in a study of blood T cell repertoires in COVID-19. Sequencing was performed with immunoSEQ multiplex PCR; in TCRdb, only in-frame clones are kept and a portion is missing. Of roughly 330,000 clones listed, 70% to 90% were seen once; the top ten hold approximately 5%. Material for sequencing was PBMCs or T cells enriched from blood (not recorded which). The receptors come from a woman aged 25 to 39 who had recovered from COVID-19.

The CDR3 loop reads CASGRDRENTEAFF. The CDR3 nucleotides are TGCGCCAGCGGCCGGGACAGGGAGAACACTGAAGCTTTCTTT. The V call is TRBV23-1, the J call TRBJ1-1; 9 bases are a match to TRBD1. TRBV23-1 has ORF status, its function being uncertain. CDR3 length: 14 amino acids. Trimming cost V 8 bases and J 1 base; bases outside gene matches: 5.

This sequence joins TRBV18 and TRBJ1-2, with TRBD1 identical over 7 bases. V was pared by 3 bases and J by 4 bases, with 11 bases of the junction left unmatched. The germline V gene encodes CDR1 KGHSH and CDR2 LQKENI. This CDR3 has 16 amino acids. In DNA, the CDR3 is TGTGCCAGCTCACCTCTTACAGGGGAGGTTGGCTATGGCTACACCTTC. Translating gives CASSPLTGEVGYGYTF.

This chain links TRBV10-3 with TRBJ1-1; TRBD1 aligns across 7 bases. The trim removed 0 bases at V and 2 bases at J, leaving 9 bases unmatched. Looked up from germline, CDR1 is ENHRY and CDR2 is SYGVKD. The CDR3 consists of 17 residues. CDR3 coding DNA: TGTGCCATCAGTGAGTCGGGAGGTGACAGGGACAACACTGAAGCTTTCTTT. It is translated as CAISESGGDRDNTEAFF.

The genes are TRBV5-1 and TRBJ1-1; a possible D gene is TRBD1 (6 bases). From germline, CDR1 is SGHRS and CDR2 YFSETQ. Trimming left V 4 bases short and J 1 base short, with 11 bases between. CDR3 size: 14 residues. CDR3 DNA: TGCGCCAGCAGCCCTGACAGGACGAACACTGAAGCTTTCTTT. As protein: CASSPDRTNTEAFF.

The chain joins TRBV5-1 to TRBJ1-1; D remains unclear. V was pared by 0 bases and J by 1 base, with 7 bases between. CDR1 is SGHRS and CDR2 is YFSETQ in the germline V gene. This CDR3 has 14 amino acids. The CDR3 protein is CASSLGRRNTEAFF. The CDR3 nucleotides are TGCGCCAGCAGCTTGGGGCGGCGGAACACTGAAGCTTTCTTT.

The J gene is TRBJ1-4, the V gene TRBV7-9, with D possibly TRBD1 on 5 matching bases. V was shortened by 3 bases and J by 3 bases, with 11 bases between the two germline ends. The length of the CDR3 is 15 residues. Germline CDR1 and CDR2: SEHNR and FQNEAQ (reference sequence). The CDR3 coding sequence is TGTGCCAGCAGCTTTGGGGCAGCGCCTAATGAAAAACTGTTTTTT. It is translated as CASSFGAAPNEKLFF.

The V gene is TRBV2, the J gene TRBJ1-2; D not resolved. With 11 bases removed from V and 2 bases from J, the gap between germline ends came to 12 bases. The CDR3 runs to 12 residues. Germline values: CDR1 SNHLY, CDR2 FYNNEI. The CDR3, as DNA: TGTGCCGAACATGGGGAGAACTATGGCTACACCTTC. Protein: CAEHGENYGYTF.

The rearrangement links TRBV18 to TRBJ2-3, with 12 bases matching TRBD2. V shed 0 bases, J shed 5 bases, and the junction held 6 bases outside the gene matches. The CDR3 has 17 amino acids. The V gene's germline CDR1 is KGHSH and CDR2 LQKENI. In DNA form, the CDR3 reads TGTGCCAGCTCACCACCCTCCCTAGCGGGGGGGCTAGATACGCAGTATTTT. It yields the protein CASSPPSLAGGLDTQYF.

CDR3 bases: TGTGCCAGCAGTTACTCGTCGGGGGATAGTGAAGCTTTCTTT. It yields the protein CASSYSSGDSEAFF. V is TRBV6-5 and J is TRBJ1-1; maybe TRBD1 (5 bases). V was shortened by 0 bases and J by 7 bases, with 12 bases between the two germline ends. The germline V gene encodes CDR1 MNHEY and CDR2 SVGAGI. This CDR3 is built from 14 residues.

V usage is TRBV5-1 and J usage is TRBJ2-5; a weak D match, TRBD2 (6 bases). The CDR3 has 15 residues. V lost 0 bases to trimming and J lost 7 bases, with 16 bases between them. CDR1 SGHRS and CDR2 YFSETQ come from the germline V gene. In DNA, the CDR3 is TGCGCCAGCAGCTTGGCCGGGGGAGCGATTGGGACCCAGTACTTC. Encoded protein: CASSLAGGAIGTQYF.

The chain links TRBV10-1 to TRBJ2-3; 8 nucleotides align to TRBD1. The CDR3 runs to 15 residues. CDR1 is WNHNN and CDR2 is SYGVQD in the germline V gene (reference sequence). V shed 7 bases and J 5 bases; nucleotides not matched to a gene: 11. CDR3 DNA: TGCGCCAGCACCATTTCGGACAGGGAGGTAGATACGCAGTATTTT. Protein: CASTISDREVDTQYF.

The rearrangement links TRBV5-1 to TRBJ2-4; 7 nucleotides line up with TRBD1. CDR1 is SGHRS, CDR2 YFSETQ, per germline. J was trimmed by 2 bases and V by 3 bases; bases with no gene match: 5. The CDR3 spans 15 residues. CDR3 region: CASSYDRASKNIQYF. For the CDR3, the DNA is TGCGCCAGCAGCTATGACAGGGCATCCAAAAACATTCAGTACTTC.

The rearrangement links TRBV10-3 to TRBJ2-7; 12 bases fit TRBD1. The CDR3 sequence is 16 residues long. CDR1 and CDR2 (germline): ENHRY, SYGVKD. V was pared by 6 bases and J by 4 bases, with 10 bases of the junction left unmatched. The CDR3 is CAIRGGTGGLRYEQYF. Here the CDR3 DNA reads TGTGCCATCAGGGGCGGGACAGGGGGCCTTCGGTACGAGCAGTACTTC.

This rearrangement joins TRBV5-1 to TRBJ1-2; weak D call: TRBD1 (5 bases). V was shortened by 4 bases and J by 8 bases, with 15 bases between the two germline ends. This CDR3 comprises 13 residues. Germline V CDR1 and CDR2: SGHRS, YFSETQ. The CDR3 loop is CASSSGHDAGYTF. CDR3 bases: TGCGCCAGCAGCAGTGGACATGATGCGGGCTACACCTTC.

This clone was seen a single time. This chain links TRBV13 with TRBJ2-7; D not resolved. Germline V gives CDR1 PRHDT, CDR2 FYEKMQ (reference sequence). This CDR3 contains 13 residues. With 0 bases removed from V and 7 bases from J, the gap between germline ends came to 10 bases. CDR3 amino acids: CASSLGQASEQYF. As DNA, the CDR3 is TGTGCCAGCAGCTTAGGCCAAGCATCAGAGCAGTACTTC.

This clone has a handful of counts. The rearrangement joins TRBV18 to TRBJ1-6; D possibly corresponds to TRBD1 (5 bases). The germline gives CDR1 KGHSH, CDR2 LQKENI. The CDR3 is made up of 15 amino acids. V lost 2 bases, J lost 5 bases, and 10 bases lay in between. The CDR3 DNA follows: TGTGCCAGCTCACCAGCGACAGTAAATAATTCACCCCTCCACTTT. Amino acids: CASSPATVNNSPLHF.

This clone was counted between two and nine times. The chain uses TRBV5-6 and TRBJ1-5; 9 bases map to TRBD1. The ends lost 3 bases at V and 5 bases at J; junction bases unmatched: 9. This CDR3 is 16 amino acids long. CDR1 is SGHDT, CDR2 YYEEEE, per germline. DNA of the CDR3: TGTGCCAGCAGCTATTGGACAGGGGTATCGGATCAGCCCCAGCATTTT. It codes for CASSYWTGVSDQPQHF.